Each of the 25 T cell receptor beta chains below was sequenced from the same sample in a study of blood T cell repertoires in COVID-19. Clones were read by immunoSEQ multiplex PCR, and TCRdb kept only the in-frame ones, dropping some. Of approximately 130,000 clones listed, 75% to 90% are singletons. Sequences were obtained from peripheral blood. The receptors were gathered from a human donor in a cohort sampled during active COVID-19.

The V and J genes are TRBV10-3 and TRBJ1-2, with D uncertain. The V end lost 0 bases, the J end lost 2 bases, and 16 bases lay between the germline ends. Germline CDR1 is ENHRY and CDR2 is SYGVKD. The CDR3 is made up of 17 amino acids. CDR3 coding DNA: TGTGCCATCAGTGAGTCGATCATACTACGCACAAACTATGGCTACACCTTC. Translation: CAISESIILRTNYGYTF.

The chain is built from TRBV7-2 and TRBJ2-5, with a possible D match to TRBD1 (6 bases). V was cut by 5 bases and J by 7 bases, with 20 bases left in between. The germline CDR1 and CDR2 sequences are SGHTA and FQGNSA. The CDR3 consists of 15 residues. The DNA of the CDR3 is TGTGCCAGCAGCGACGGACAGAACCTTCTCGGGACCCAGTACTTC. The encoded protein is CASSDGQNLLGTQYF.

The chain employs TRBV11-2 and TRBJ2-7; D remains ambiguous. The CDR3 sequence is 15 residues long. Germline CDR1 SGHAT, CDR2 FQNNGV. V was shortened by 1 base and J by 1 base, with 11 bases between the two germline ends. The DNA for the CDR3 is TGTGCCAGCAGCTTAGGACTCGAGCTGTCCTACGAGCAGTACGTC. This translates into CASSLGLELSYEQYV.

The V call is TRBV5-4, the J call TRBJ2-5, with TRBD1 matching 8 bases. The CDR3 is 17 amino acids. The J segment lost 3 bases and the V segment lost 4 bases, leaving 14 bases of the junction unmatched. In germline, CDR1 is SGHNT, CDR2 YYREEE (reference sequence). The CDR3 coding sequence is TGTGCCAGCAGCCCCCGGGCCGGGACAGGAGGGGAAGAGACCCAGTACTTC. It is translated as CASSPRAGTGGEETQYF.

This chain links TRBV9 with TRBJ2-2; TRBD2 matches 9 bases. CDR3 size: 16 residues. Trimming cost V 1 base and J 4 bases; bases outside gene matches: 5. CDR1 is SGDLS and CDR2 is YYNGEE in the germline V gene. The CDR3 nucleotides are TGTGCCAGCAGCGTACTGCGGGAGGGCCGCACCGGGGAGCTGTTTTTT. It is translated as CASSVLREGRTGELFF.

The chain uses TRBV30 and TRBJ1-2; 9 nucleotides match TRBD1. J was trimmed by 5 bases and V by 6 bases; bases with no gene match: 7. Germline V gene data show CDR1 as GTSNPN and CDR2 as SVGIG (reference sequence). The length of the CDR3 is 13 residues. The CDR3 loop is CACTGQGQYGYTF. The CDR3 DNA is TGTGCCTGCACGGGACAGGGCCAGTATGGCTACACCTTC.

This clone came up a few times. The chain joins TRBV24-1 to TRBJ1-5, with D maybe TRBD1 (5 bases). The CDR3 has 14 residues. The V gene lost 4 bases and the J gene lost 5 bases, with 11 bases spanning the gap. Germline V gives CDR1 KGHDR, CDR2 SFDVKD. As DNA, the CDR3 is TGTGCCACCAGTGACCCAGGGTCCCATCAGCCCCAGCATTTT. It is translated as CATSDPGSHQPQHF.

The CDR3 loop is CASSQDRTGGGLNEKLFF. CDR3 sequence (DNA): TGCGCCAGCAGCCAAGATAGGACAGGCGGGGGGCTTAATGAAAAACTGTTTTTT. The chain carries TRBV4-3 and TRBJ1-4; 7 positions agree with TRBD1. Per the germline V gene, CDR1 is LGHNA and CDR2 is YSLEER. The CDR3 has 18 amino acids. V lost 0 bases to trimming and J lost 4 bases; unmatched junction nucleotides: 11.

The gene calls are TRBV15 and TRBJ2-1, with D possibly matching TRBD1 (6 bases). CDR3 length: 17 amino acids. Trimming removed 1 base from V and 0 bases from J, with 13 bases in between. CDR1 and CDR2 (germline): LNHNV, YYDKDF (reference sequence). CDR3 amino acids: CATSRALDSRSYNEQFF. CDR3 bases: TGTGCCACCAGCAGAGCCCTGGACAGCCGCTCCTACAATGAGCAGTTCTTC.

The rearrangement joins TRBV10-3 to TRBJ1-1, with a tentative D call TRBD1 (5 bases). Looked up from germline, CDR1 is ENHRY and CDR2 is SYGVKD. V dropped 3 bases and J dropped 10 bases, with 18 bases sitting between them. There are 14 residues in the CDR3. This CDR3 reads CAISDVLAGGGAFF. The CDR3 DNA reads as TGTGCCATCAGTGATGTTCTGGCGGGCGGGGGAGCTTTCTTT.

This rearrangement joins TRBV4-3 to TRBJ2-1; TRBD2 agrees at 11 bases. The germline V gene has CDR1 LGHNA and CDR2 YSLEER. After removal of 1 base from V and 7 bases from J, the junction contained 15 bases not matched to a gene. The CDR3 sequence is 19 residues long. The CDR3 protein is CASSQAGVGGASGRNEQFF. The CDR3 DNA reads TGCGCCAGCAGCCAAGCGGGGGTCGGGGGGGCTAGCGGGAGGAATGAGCAGTTCTTC.

This clone was seen just once. The chain employs TRBV24-1 and TRBJ1-2, with 12 bases matching TRBD1. The trim removed 5 bases at V and 3 bases at J, leaving 12 bases unmatched. Germline CDR1 is KGHDR and CDR2 is SFDVKD. This CDR3 has 18 amino acids. In DNA form, the CDR3 reads TGTGCCACCAGTGTTCCCCGCCGGGACAGGGGGCTCTACTATGGCTACACCTTC. This sequence encodes CATSVPRRDRGLYYGYTF.

This clone was detected once. The J gene is TRBJ1-2, the V gene TRBV6-5; D call uncertain. V dropped 2 bases and J dropped 5 bases, with 9 bases sitting between them. The CDR3 is 13 residues long. Germline V gives CDR1 MNHEY, CDR2 SVGAGI. This chain's CDR3 is CASSYKSGYGYTF. The DNA of the CDR3 is TGTGCCAGCAGTTACAAGTCGGGTTATGGCTACACCTTC.

The chain joins TRBV18 to TRBJ2-1; 9 bases are a match to TRBD2. From germline, CDR1 is KGHSH and CDR2 LQKENI. V was clipped by 5 bases and J by 4 bases; unmatched bases: 3. This CDR3 is built from 14 residues. CDR3 protein: CASSETSGYNEQFF. The CDR3, as DNA: TGTGCCAGCTCAGAGACTAGCGGATACAATGAGCAGTTCTTC. The variable domain in full, completed from reference TRBV18 and TRBJ2-1, reads NAGVMQNPRHLVRRRGQEARLRCSPMKGHSHVYWYRQLPEEGLKFMVYLQKENIIDESGMPKERFSAEFPKEGPSILRIQQVVRGDSAAYFCASSETSGYNEQFFGPGTRLTVL.

V gene TRBV5-6 combines with J gene TRBJ1-1; D is possibly TRBD1 (6 bases). In germline, CDR1 is SGHDT, CDR2 YYEEEE. This CDR3 comprises 14 residues. Trimming stripped 2 bases from V and 1 base from J, with 9 bases between. The CDR3 sequence: CASSFIGGNTEAFF. Written as DNA, the CDR3 is TGTGCCAGCAGCTTCATAGGGGGGAACACTGAAGCTTTCTTT.

The chain joins TRBV9 to TRBJ2-2; unclear D gene. The CDR3 contains 16 residues. Germline V gives CDR1 SGDLS, CDR2 YYNGEE. V was pared by 0 bases and J by 1 base, with 10 bases between. This chain's CDR3 is CASSVGVGVNTGELFF. In DNA form, the CDR3 reads TGTGCCAGCAGCGTAGGCGTGGGCGTGAACACCGGGGAGCTGTTTTTT.

The chain links TRBV12-3 or TRBV12-4 to TRBJ1-2, with D possibly TRBD1 on 5 matching bases. The CDR3 runs 13 residues. The V end lost 7 bases, the J end lost 4 bases, and 13 bases lay between the germline ends. CDR3 sequence: CASIGGGGYGYTF. The CDR3 DNA reads as TGTGCCAGCATTGGGGGGGGTGGCTATGGCTACACCTTC.

The chain recombines TRBV19 with TRBJ2-2, with 10 bases identical to TRBD2. The CDR3 is made up of 16 amino acids. Germline CDR1 LNHDA, CDR2 SQIVND (reference sequence). The V segment lost 5 bases and the J segment 5 bases; nucleotides outside the gene matches: 8. In nucleotides, the CDR3 is TGTGCCAGTAGTTCCTCTAGCGGGAGAAAAACCGGGGAGCTGTTTTTT. Translation gives CASSSSSGRKTGELFF.

The chain employs TRBV19 and TRBJ1-1; perhaps TRBD1 as D (6 bases). Looked up from germline, CDR1 is LNHDA and CDR2 is SQIVND (reference sequence). This CDR3 is built from 18 residues. Trimming took 1 base from V and 0 from J, leaving 18 bases between them. Here the CDR3 DNA reads TGTGCCAGTAGTATAGCACCGTCGACAGGACAGATGAACACTGAAGCTTTCTTT. It specifies CASSIAPSTGQMNTEAFF.

CDR3 DNA sequence: TGTGCCAGCAGCTTAGAGGGCGTCAACTCCTACAATGAGCAGTTCTTC. This gives the protein CASSLEGVNSYNEQFF. The chain couples TRBV11-3 to TRBJ2-1; D is undetermined. This CDR3 is built from 16 residues. V dropped 0 bases and J dropped 0 bases, with 9 bases sitting between them. Germline V gene lookup returns CDR1 SGHNT and CDR2 YENEEA.

The rearrangement links TRBV29-1 to TRBJ1-2; D may be TRBD1 (6 bases). The CDR3 spans 14 residues. V was shortened by 3 bases and J by 4 bases, with 15 bases between the two germline ends. CDR1 is SQVTM, CDR2 ANQGSEA, per germline. This CDR3 reads CSVDRGRGSYGYTF. The CDR3 bases are TGCAGCGTTGATCGGGGCAGGGGTTCCTATGGCTACACCTTC.

The CDR3 here is CASSLWRGGESEQYF. DNA for the CDR3: TGTGCCAGCAGCTTATGGCGGGGGGGCGAAAGCGAGCAGTACTTC. The chain carries TRBV7-2 and TRBJ2-7; TRBD2 aligns across 9 bases. V was pared by 2 bases and J by 6 bases, with 8 bases of the junction left unmatched. Germline V gene data show CDR1 as SGHTA and CDR2 as FQGNSA. CDR3 size: 15 residues.

J is TRBJ2-1 and V is TRBV20-1, with TRBD2 matching 8 bases. Germline loops: CDR1 DFQATT, CDR2 SNEGSKA (reference sequence). There are 14 residues in the CDR3. The trim removed 3 bases at V and 6 bases at J, leaving 7 bases unmatched. CDR3 in amino acids: CSASLVAGSNEQFF. The CDR3 bases are TGCAGTGCTAGTTTGGTAGCGGGGTCCAATGAGCAGTTCTTC.

The J gene is TRBJ1-5, the V gene TRBV6-5, with TRBD1 identical over 7 bases. Looked up from germline, CDR1 is MNHEY and CDR2 is SVGAGI. Trimming at V came to 6 bases and at J to 1 base, leaving 6 bases not matched to a gene. CDR3 length: 15 amino acids. CDR3 amino acids: CASRGDRASNQPQHF. CDR3 sequence (DNA): TGTGCCAGCAGGGGTGACAGGGCAAGCAATCAGCCCCAGCATTTT.

The chain combines TRBV19 with TRBJ1-3, with TRBD1 identical over 7 bases. Trimming at V came to 3 bases and at J to 4 bases, leaving 6 bases not matched to a gene. Germline CDR1 is LNHDA and CDR2 is SQIVND (reference sequence). CDR3 size: 15 residues. The CDR3 sequence is CASSIEDRPGNTIYF. CDR3 coding DNA: TGTGCCAGTAGTATCGAGGACAGGCCGGGAAACACCATATATTTT.